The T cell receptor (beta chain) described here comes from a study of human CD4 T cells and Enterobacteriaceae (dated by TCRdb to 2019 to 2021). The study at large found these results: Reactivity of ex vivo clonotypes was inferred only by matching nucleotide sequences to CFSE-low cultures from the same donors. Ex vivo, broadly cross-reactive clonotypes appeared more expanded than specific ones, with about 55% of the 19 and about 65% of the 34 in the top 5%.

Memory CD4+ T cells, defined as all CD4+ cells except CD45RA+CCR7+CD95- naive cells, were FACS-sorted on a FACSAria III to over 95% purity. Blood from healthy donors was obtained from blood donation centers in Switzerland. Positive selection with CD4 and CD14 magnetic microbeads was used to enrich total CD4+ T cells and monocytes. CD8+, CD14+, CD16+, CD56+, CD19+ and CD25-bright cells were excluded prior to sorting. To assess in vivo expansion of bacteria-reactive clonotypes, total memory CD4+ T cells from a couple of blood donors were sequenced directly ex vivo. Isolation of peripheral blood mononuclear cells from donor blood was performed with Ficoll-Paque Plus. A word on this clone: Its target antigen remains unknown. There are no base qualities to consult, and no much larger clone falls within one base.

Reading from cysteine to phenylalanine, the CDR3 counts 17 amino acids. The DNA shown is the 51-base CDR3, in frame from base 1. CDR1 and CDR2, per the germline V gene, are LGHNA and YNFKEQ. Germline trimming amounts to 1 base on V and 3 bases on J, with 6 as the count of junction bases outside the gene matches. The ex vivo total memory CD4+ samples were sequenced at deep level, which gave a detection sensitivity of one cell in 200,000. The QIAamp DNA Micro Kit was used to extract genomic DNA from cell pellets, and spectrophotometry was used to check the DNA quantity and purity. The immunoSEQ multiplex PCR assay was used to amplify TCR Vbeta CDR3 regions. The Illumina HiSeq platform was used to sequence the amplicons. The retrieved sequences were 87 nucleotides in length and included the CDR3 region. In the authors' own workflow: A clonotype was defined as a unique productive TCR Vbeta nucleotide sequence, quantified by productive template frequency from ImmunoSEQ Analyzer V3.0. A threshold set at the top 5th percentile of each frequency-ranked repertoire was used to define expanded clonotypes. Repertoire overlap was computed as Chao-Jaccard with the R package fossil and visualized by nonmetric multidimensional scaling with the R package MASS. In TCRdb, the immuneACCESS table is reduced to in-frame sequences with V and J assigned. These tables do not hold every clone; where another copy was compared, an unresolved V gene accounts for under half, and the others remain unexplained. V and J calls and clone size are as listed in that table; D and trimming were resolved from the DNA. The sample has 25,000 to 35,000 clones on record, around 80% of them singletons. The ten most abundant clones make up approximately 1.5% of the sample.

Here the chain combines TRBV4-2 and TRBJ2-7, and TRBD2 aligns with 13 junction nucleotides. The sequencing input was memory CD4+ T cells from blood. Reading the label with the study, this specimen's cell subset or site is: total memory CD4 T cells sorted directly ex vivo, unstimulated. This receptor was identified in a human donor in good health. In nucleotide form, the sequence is TGTGCCAGCAGCCAAGGACTAGCGGGAGGTCCTCTCTACGAGCAGTACTTC. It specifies CASSQGLAGGPLYEQYF.